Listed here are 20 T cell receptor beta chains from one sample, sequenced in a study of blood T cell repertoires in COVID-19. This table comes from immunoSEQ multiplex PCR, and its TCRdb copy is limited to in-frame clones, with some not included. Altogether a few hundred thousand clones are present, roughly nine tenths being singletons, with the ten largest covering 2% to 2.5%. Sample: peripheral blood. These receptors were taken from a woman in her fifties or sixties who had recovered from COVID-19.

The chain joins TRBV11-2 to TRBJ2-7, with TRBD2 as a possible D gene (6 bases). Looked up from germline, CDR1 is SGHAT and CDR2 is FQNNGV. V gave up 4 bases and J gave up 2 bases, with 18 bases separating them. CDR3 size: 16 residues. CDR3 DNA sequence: TGTGCCAGCAGCTCCCGGGCGGGGCTAGGGACCTACGAGCAGTACTTC. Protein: CASSSRAGLGTYEQYF.

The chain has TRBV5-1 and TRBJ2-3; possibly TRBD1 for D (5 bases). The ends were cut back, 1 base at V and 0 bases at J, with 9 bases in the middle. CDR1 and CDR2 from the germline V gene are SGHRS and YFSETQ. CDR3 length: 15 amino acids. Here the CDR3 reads CASSLYDSSTDTQYF. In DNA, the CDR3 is TGCGCCAGCAGCTTGTACGACAGCAGCACAGATACGCAGTATTTT.

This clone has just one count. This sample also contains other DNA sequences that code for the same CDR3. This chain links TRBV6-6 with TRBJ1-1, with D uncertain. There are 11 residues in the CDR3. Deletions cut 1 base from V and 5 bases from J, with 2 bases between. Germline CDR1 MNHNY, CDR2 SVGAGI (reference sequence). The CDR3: CASSYLTEAFF. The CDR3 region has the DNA TGTGCCAGCAGTTACTTAACTGAAGCTTTCTTT.

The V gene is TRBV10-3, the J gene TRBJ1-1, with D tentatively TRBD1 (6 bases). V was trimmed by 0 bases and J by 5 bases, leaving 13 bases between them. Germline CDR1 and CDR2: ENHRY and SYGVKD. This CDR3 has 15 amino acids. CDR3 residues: CAISESRGARTEAFF. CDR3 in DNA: TGTGCCATCAGTGAGTCCCGGGGGGCACGGACTGAAGCTTTCTTT.

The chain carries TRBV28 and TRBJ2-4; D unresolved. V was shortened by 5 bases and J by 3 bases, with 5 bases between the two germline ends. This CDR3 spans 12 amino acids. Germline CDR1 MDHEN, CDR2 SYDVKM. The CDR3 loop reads CASSLVKNIQYF. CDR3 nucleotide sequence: TGTGCCAGCAGTCTTGTCAAAAACATTCAGTACTTC. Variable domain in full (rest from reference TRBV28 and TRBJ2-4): DVKVTQSSRYLVKRTGEKVFLECVQDMDHENMFWYRQDPGLGLRLIYFSYDVKMKEKGDIPEGYSVSREKKERFSLILESASTNQTSMYLCASSLVKNIQYFGAGTRLSVL.

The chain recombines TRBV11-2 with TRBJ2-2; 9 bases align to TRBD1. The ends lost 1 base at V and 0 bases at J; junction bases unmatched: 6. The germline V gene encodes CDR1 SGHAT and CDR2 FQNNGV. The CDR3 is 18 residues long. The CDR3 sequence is CASSLVRTGDPNTGELFF. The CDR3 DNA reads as TGTGCCAGCAGCTTAGTTAGGACAGGGGACCCGAACACCGGGGAGCTGTTTTTT.

The CDR3 is CASSPRRGDTQYF. The CDR3 DNA sequence: TGTGCCAGCAGCCCACGACGAGGAGATACGCAGTATTTT. The chain links TRBV3-1 (or the pseudogene TRBV3-2) to TRBJ2-3; D is unclear. CDR1 LGHDT and CDR2 YNNKEL come from the germline V gene (reference sequence). V lost 4 bases, J lost 5 bases, and 10 bases lay in between. The CDR3 is 13 residues long.

This CDR3 reads CATSARETEETQYF. The CDR3 DNA reads TGTGCCACCTCGGCTAGGGAGACGGAAGAGACCCAGTACTTC. The rearrangement uses TRBV10-3 and TRBJ2-5, with D tentatively TRBD2 (5 bases). The CDR3 has 14 amino acids. Trimming removed 10 bases from V and 3 bases from J, with 18 bases in between. The V gene's germline CDR1 is ENHRY and CDR2 SYGVKD.

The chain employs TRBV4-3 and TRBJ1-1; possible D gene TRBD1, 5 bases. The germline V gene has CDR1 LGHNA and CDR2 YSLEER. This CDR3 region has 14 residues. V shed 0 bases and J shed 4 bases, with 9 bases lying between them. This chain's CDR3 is CASSQDGASTEAFF. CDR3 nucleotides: TGCGCCAGCAGCCAAGATGGGGCGTCCACTGAAGCTTTCTTT.

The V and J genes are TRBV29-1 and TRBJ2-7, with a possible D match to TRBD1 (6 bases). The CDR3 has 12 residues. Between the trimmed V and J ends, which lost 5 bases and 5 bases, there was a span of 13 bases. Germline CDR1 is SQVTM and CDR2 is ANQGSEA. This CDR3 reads CSVFDRGNEQYF. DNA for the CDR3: TGCAGCGTTTTTGATAGGGGGAACGAGCAGTACTTC.

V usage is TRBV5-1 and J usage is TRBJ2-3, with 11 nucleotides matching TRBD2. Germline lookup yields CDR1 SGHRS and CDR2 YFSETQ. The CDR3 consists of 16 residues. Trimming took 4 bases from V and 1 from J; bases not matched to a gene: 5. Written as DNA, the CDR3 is TGCGCCAGCAGCCAAACTAGCGGGAGCGGCACAGATACGCAGTATTTT. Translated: CASSQTSGSGTDTQYF.

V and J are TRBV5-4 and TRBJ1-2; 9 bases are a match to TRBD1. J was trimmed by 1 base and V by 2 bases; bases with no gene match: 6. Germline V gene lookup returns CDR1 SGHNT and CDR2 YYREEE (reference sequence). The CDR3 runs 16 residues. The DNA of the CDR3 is TGTGCCAGCAGCTTCACCGGGACAGGGTTTAACTATGGCTACACCTTC. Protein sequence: CASSFTGTGFNYGYTF. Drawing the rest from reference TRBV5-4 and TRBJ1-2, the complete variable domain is ETGVTQSPTHLIKTRGQQVTLRCSSQSGHNTVSWYQQALGQGPQFIFQYYREEENGRGNFPPRFSGLQFPNYSSELNVNALELDDSALYLCASSFTGTGFNYGYTFGSGTRLTVV.

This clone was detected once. The CDR3 nucleotides are TGTGCCAGCAGCGCCCGGGGTATCATATTCTTC. Its translation is CASSARGIIFF. The chain has TRBV9 and TRBJ2-1; maybe TRBD2 (5 bases). The CDR3 extends over 11 amino acids. The germline V gene encodes CDR1 SGDLS and CDR2 YYNGEE. Trimming left V 3 bases short and J 16 bases short, with 14 bases between.

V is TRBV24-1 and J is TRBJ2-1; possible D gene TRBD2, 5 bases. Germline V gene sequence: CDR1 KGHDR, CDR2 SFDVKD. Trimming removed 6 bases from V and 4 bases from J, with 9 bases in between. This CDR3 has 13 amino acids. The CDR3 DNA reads TGTGCCACCAGTAGCGGTACGTACAATGAGCAGTTCTTC. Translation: CATSSGTYNEQFF.

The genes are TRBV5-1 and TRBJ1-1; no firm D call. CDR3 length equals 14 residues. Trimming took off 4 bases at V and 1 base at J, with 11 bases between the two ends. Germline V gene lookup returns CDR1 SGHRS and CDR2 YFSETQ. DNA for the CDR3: TGCGCCAGCAGCGCGTCTCCTTGGAACACTGAAGCTTTCTTT. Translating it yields CASSASPWNTEAFF.

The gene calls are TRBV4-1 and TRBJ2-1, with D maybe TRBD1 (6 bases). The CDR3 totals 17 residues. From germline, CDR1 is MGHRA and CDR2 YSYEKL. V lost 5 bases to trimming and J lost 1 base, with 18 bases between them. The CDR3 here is CASSLYTGTLSYNEQFF. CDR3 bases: TGCGCCAGCAGCTTGTACACCGGGACACTTTCCTACAATGAGCAGTTCTTC.

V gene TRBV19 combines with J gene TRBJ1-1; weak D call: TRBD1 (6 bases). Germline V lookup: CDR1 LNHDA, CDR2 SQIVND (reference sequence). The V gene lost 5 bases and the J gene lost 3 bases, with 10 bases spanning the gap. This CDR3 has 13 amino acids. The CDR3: CASSSDRYTEAFF. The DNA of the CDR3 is TGTGCCAGTAGTTCGGACAGATACACTGAAGCTTTCTTT.

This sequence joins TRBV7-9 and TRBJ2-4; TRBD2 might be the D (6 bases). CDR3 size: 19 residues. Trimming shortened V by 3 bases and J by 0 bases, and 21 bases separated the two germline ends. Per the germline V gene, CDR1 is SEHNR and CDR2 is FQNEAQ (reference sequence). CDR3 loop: CASSFWQGGKRGAKNIQYF. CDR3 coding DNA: TGTGCCAGCAGCTTTTGGCAGGGAGGAAAGAGGGGAGCCAAAAACATTCAGTACTTC.

Written as DNA, the CDR3 is TGTGCCAGCAGCTTACAGTCGGGGGTTGAAGCTTTCTTT. Residues: CASSLQSGVEAFF. The rearrangement uses TRBV7-9 and TRBJ1-1; weak D call: TRBD1 (5 bases). From germline, CDR1 is SEHNR and CDR2 FQNEAQ (reference sequence). V shed 2 bases and J shed 7 bases, with 11 bases lying between them. This CDR3 contains 13 residues.

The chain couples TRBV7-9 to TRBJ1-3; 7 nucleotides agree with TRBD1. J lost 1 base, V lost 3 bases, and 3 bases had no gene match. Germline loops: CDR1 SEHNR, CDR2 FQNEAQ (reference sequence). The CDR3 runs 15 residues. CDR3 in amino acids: CASSFPGGSGNTIYF. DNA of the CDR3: TGTGCCAGCAGCTTTCCAGGGGGGTCTGGAAACACCATATATTTT.